This TCR beta chain is drawn from a study of technical replicates of blood from several donors. Only in-frame clones appear in the TCRdb table, and some are missing; sequencing was by immunoSEQ multiplex PCR. The sample consists of about 80,000 clones, 85% to 95% of them appearing once. CDR3 size: 15 residues. V gave up 2 bases and J gave up 1 base; unmatched junction bases: 3. CDR1 and CDR2 from the germline V gene are KGHSH and LQKENI. The receptor was isolated from a human donor in good health. The chain has TRBV18 and TRBJ2-7, with 9 bases identical to TRBD1. Sequencing was done on a sample of T cells isolated from PBMCs. The CDR3 protein is CASSPGGQGSYEQYF. The CDR3 region has the DNA TGTGCCAGCTCACCAGGAGGACAGGGGTCCTACGAGCAGTACTTC.